The next 3 T cell receptor beta chains were all read from a single sample in a study of blood T cell repertoires in COVID-19. The protocol was immunoSEQ multiplex PCR, while the TCRdb copy is restricted to in-frame clones and leaves out a portion. This sample yields around 260,000 clones, of which roughly 85% are seen a single time; 8% to 9.5% belongs to the top ten. Specimen: peripheral blood. The receptors shown here come from a woman aged 45-65 years who had recovered from COVID-19.

V is TRBV6-5 and J is TRBJ2-2, with D hard to call. The V and J ends lost 3 bases and 2 bases respectively, with 13 bases between them. Germline-derived CDR1 and CDR2 are MNHEY and SVGAGI. This CDR3 is built from 16 residues. The CDR3 DNA is TGTGCCAGCAGTTATCATCAGGAAGGAAACACCGGGGAGCTGTTTTTT. Its protein product is CASSYHQEGNTGELFF.

The chain carries TRBV12-1 and TRBJ2-5; the listed D gene, TRBD2, was not tested against the DNA. TRBV12-1 is a pseudogene segment. This CDR3 contains 18 residues. The DNA of the CDR3 is TGTGCCAGCAGCCCTGAAATAGCGGGAGGGCCTTCCTTCGAGACCCAGTACTTC. Its protein product is CASSPEIAGGPSFETQYF.

V and J are TRBV7-3 and TRBJ1-2, with TRBD1 as a possible D gene (5 bases). CDR3 length equals 12 residues. Germline V CDR1 and CDR2: SGHTA, FQGTGA. V shed 5 bases and J shed 14 bases, with 18 bases lying between them. CDR3 in amino acids: CASSLMNGAWTF. In DNA, the CDR3 is TGTGCCAGCAGCCTTATGAATGGGGCCTGGACCTTC.